This T cell receptor (beta chain) was captured in a study of shared clonotypes between healthy human individuals. Notes on the study in general: Compared with clonotypes that all four donors shared, non-shared clonotypes had lower generation probabilities.

About this clone: Its antigen remains unidentified.

The repertoire was sequenced with immunoSEQ multiplex PCR; TCRdb's copy has only in-frame clones and lacks some. The sample includes about 2.5 million clones, under 95% of them seen just once. The CDR3 is made up of 15 amino acids. Germline loops: CDR1 KGHSH, CDR2 LQKENI. Trimming removed 3 bases from V and 2 bases from J; junction bases left unmatched: 5. The genes are TRBV18 and TRBJ2-7; 9 bases map to TRBD2. The sequenced material came from naive CD4+ T cells from PBMCs. This sample's subset: CD45RA+ positively selected. The receptor comes from a man aged 18-30 years in good health. Some clones in this sample may be carry-over from other donors' samples. Written as DNA, the CDR3 is TGTGCCAGCTCACCGGCGGGAGGGACTACCTACGAGCAGTACTTC. Its protein product is CASSPAGGTTYEQYF.